This TCR beta chain was identified during a study of T cell responses to AZD1222 COVID-19 vaccine (dated by TCRdb to about 2021). The study in broad terms: AZD1222 recipients whose second dose came at about 4 weeks and those whose second dose came at about 12 weeks were combined into one group, since spike-specific TCR depth and breadth did not differ between the two schedules. TCR sequencing covered more than 230 trial participants: some 210 given two doses of AZD1222 and 26 given two doses of MenACWY control vaccine. Trial participants were enrolled by age into subgroups of 18-55, 56-69 and 70-plus years, and around 140, 26 and 57 TCR-sequenced participants, respectively, were included in these subgroups.

The sample's time point label is to be understood as: baseline before first vaccination. Vaccinee samples came from UK trials COV001 and COV002, including a single-blind randomized controlled phase 2/3 trial of AZD1222 (ChAdOx1 nCoV-19) in healthy adults. For TCRbeta chain sequencing, PBMC samples were collected from trial participants at day 0 and at day 28 after the second dose. With respect to this clone: This clone's antigen is unknown. No per-base quality is available; no much larger clone lies one base away.

CDR1 and CDR2, per the germline V gene, are MNHEY and SVGAGI. The CDR3 measures 14 amino acids from cysteine to phenylalanine. Only the CDR3 DNA is retained, 42 bases long and in frame from the first base. V was cut back by 2 bases and J by 1 base, leaving a gap of 8 bases between them. The CDR3 regions of human TCRbeta chains were analyzed by immunosequencing. Processing in the source paper ran as follows. TCRs in the repertoires were compared against a reference library of SARS-CoV-2-specific TCRs that had been generated with the MIRA antigen-specificity platform. Breadth was defined as the fraction of unique TCRs that were SARS-CoV-2-associated. Depth was defined as the fraction of total T cells that were SARS-CoV-2-associated. Using the MIRA data, each spike-specific TCR was mapped to the spike region that the TCR reacts to and placed in a CD4 or CD8 class. Log10-transformed breadth and depth values were compared by one-way ANOVA with Sidak's multiple comparisons tests. Imported from immuneACCESS, the table was reduced by TCRdb to in-frame sequences with V and J called. These copies leave out some clones; in studies compared against another copy, an unresolved V gene accounts for under half, and the cause of the remainder is not known. Clonal size and the V and J genes are those of that table, whereas D and trimming came from the DNA. This sample comprises about 110,000 clones, around 82% of them detected only once. The ten largest account for approximately 4.6% of the sample.

The paper as a whole reports these results and caveats: After two AZD1222 doses, both the breadth and the depth of spike-specific TCRs were significantly higher than at day 0 and than in MenACWY recipients. The 56-69-year group was small, and its depth increase did not reach significance, likely because of low power. Vaccine-associated CD4 TCRs spanned the whole spike protein, with dominant responses in regions 160-218 and 743-854. Participants were mostly white British and included more females than males, and it was suggested by the authors that clonal diversity may have been underestimated. Conclusions about previously exposed vaccinees were limited because only a handful of AZD1222 recipients were SARS-CoV-2 seropositive at baseline. Because no samples from the day 14 peak response were available, repertoires could be characterized only after the peak T cell response. Reportedly, close to half of the unique spike-specific TCRs recognized epitopes lying outside the regions that are mutated in the B.1.351 and B.1.1.7 variants.

The sample in question was peripheral blood, obtained on day 0 of AZD1222 vaccination. The origin of this receptor is an adult in good health. Here the chain combines TRBV6-5 and TRBJ1-1; there is no confident call for the D gene. The CDR3 region has the sequence CASSYTRGNTEAFF. The bases read TGTGCCAGCAGTTACACCCGGGGGAACACTGAAGCTTTCTTT.